A selection of T cell receptor beta chains follows, all from one sample in a study of blood T cell repertoires in COVID-19. Assay: immunoSEQ multiplex PCR; the TCRdb copy retains only in-frame clones and omits some. The table shows about 100,000 clones, with approximately 90% occurring only once. Sequenced input: peripheral blood. These receptors came from a man aged 50-60 years with active COVID-19. The CDR3 runs from the conserved cysteine through the conserved F or W. The D gene is left open where the match is weak. The size entry is marked missing in some rows and otherwise reads once, few, many or a size class.

cdr3_nt cdr3_aa j_call d_call clone_size v_call
TGTGCCAGCAGCCCCTTAACGCCGGGACAGGGTACCCATTCACCCCTCCACTTT CASSPLTPGQGTHSPLHF TRBJ1-6 TRBD1 . TRBV3-1/TRBV3-2
TGTGCCAGCAGCTGGGACAGGGGGCAGGAAGCTTTCTTT CASSWDRGQEAFF TRBJ1-1 TRBD1 . TRBV13
TGTGCCAGTAGTTCCAGGGGGCAAGGCTATGGCTACACCTTC CASSSRGQGYGYTF TRBJ1-2 TRBD1 few TRBV19
TGTGCCAGCAGTTACTCGCGGTCAGGGTCTAAGGGCTACACCTTC CASSYSRSGSKGYTF TRBJ1-2 . . TRBV6-5
TGTGCCAGCAGTGACCGCGGGATGGCTACCCATAAGGGAGGCTTT CASSDRGMATHKGGF TRBJ1-1 . . TRBV6-1
TGTGCCAGCAGCTTAGAATCGGGGACAGGGCTTGGCTACACCTTC CASSLESGTGLGYTF TRBJ1-2 TRBD1 . TRBV7-2
TGTGCCAGCAGCTTGTTCCGGACAGGGGTGAACAATGAGCAGTTCTTC CASSLFRTGVNNEQFF TRBJ2-1 TRBD1 . TRBV5-6
TGTGCCAGCAGCGCAGACAGGGGGCGGAGGAATTCACCCCTCCACTTT CASSADRGRRNSPLHF TRBJ1-6 TRBD1 once TRBV7-9
TGTGCCAGCAGCTCGAAGGGGGGCACAGATACGCAGTATTTT CASSSKGGTDTQYF TRBJ2-3 . . TRBV5-4
TGTGCCAGCAGCCCGGACAGATTCTACGAGCAGTACTTC CASSPDRFYEQYF TRBJ2-7 . . TRBV7-9
TGTGCCAGCAGCCTCAGGCCCACTGAAGCTTTCTTT CASSLRPTEAFF TRBJ1-1 . . TRBV13
TGCAGTGCTACCTTGTGGCTTGAAGCTTTCTTT CSATLWLEAFF TRBJ1-1 . . TRBV20-1
TGCGCCAGCAGCCCCCGGACAGGGAACTATGGCTACACCTTC CASSPRTGNYGYTF TRBJ1-2 TRBD1 . TRBV10-2
TGCGCCAGCAGCAATACAGGGGGCGGGGAGCTGTTTTTT CASSNTGGGELFF TRBJ2-2 TRBD1 . TRBV5-1
TGTGCCAGCAGTTTGTCAGCTAGGAATCAGCCCCAGCATTTT CASSLSARNQPQHF TRBJ1-5 . . TRBV6-5
TGTGCCAGCAGAACCCGGGACAGGGTCACCGGGGAGCTGTTTTTT CASRTRDRVTGELFF TRBJ2-2 TRBD1 . TRBV2
TGCGCCAGCAGCTTGTTGGGCGTACTAGGCGGGGAGCTGTTTTTT CASSLLGVLGGELFF TRBJ2-2 . . TRBV5-1
TGTGCCAGCAGCGGGACTAGAACCGGGGAGCTGTTTTTT CASSGTRTGELFF TRBJ2-2 TRBD2 . TRBV9
TGTGCCAGCTTATTTGTGTACAATGAGCAGTTCTTC CASLFVYNEQFF TRBJ2-1 . . TRBV6-5
TGCAGCGTTGGGTCTCAGGGGAGCAGGGAGACCCAGTACTTC CSVGSQGSRETQYF TRBJ2-5 . . TRBV29-1
TGTGCCAGCTCACCGACTGGCGGAACAGGGCAGGGCATGGAAGCTTTCTTT CASSPTGGTGQGMEAFF TRBJ1-1 . . TRBV18
TGTGCCAGCAGTGCCGGGGGGCCCCAGCATTTT CASSAGGPQHF TRBJ1-5 . . TRBV2
TGTGCCAGCAGCTTAGGAGGACAGGGCAACACCGGGGAGCTGTTTTTT CASSLGGQGNTGELFF TRBJ2-2 TRBD1 . TRBV11-3
TGTGCCACCAGTGACCAACTAACAGATACGCAGTATTTT CATSDQLTDTQYF TRBJ2-3 . . TRBV24-1
TGTGCCAGCAGCCAAGATAACCCGCGGCAGGGGGCGTACGAGCAGTACTTC CASSQDNPRQGAYEQYF TRBJ2-7 TRBD1 . TRBV4-2
TGTGCCAGCAGCCTGACAGTGGGTCAGCCCCAGCATTTT CASSLTVGQPQHF TRBJ1-5 . few TRBV7-9
TGCGCCAGCAGCTTGGCCGTCACAGGGCGTGAGGGCTACACCTTC CASSLAVTGREGYTF TRBJ1-2 . . TRBV5-1
TGTGCCATCAGCCAGCGGGATAACAATGAGCAGTTCTTC CAISQRDNNEQFF TRBJ2-1 TRBD2 . TRBV10-3
TGCGCCAGCAGCCCTACGCCGACAAATTCCTACAATGAGCAGTTCTTC CASSPTPTNSYNEQFF TRBJ2-1 . . TRBV5-1
TGTGCCAGTAGTATCAACCGGGATGAGCAGTTCTTC CASSINRDEQFF TRBJ2-1 . . TRBV19
TGTGCCAGTAGTGGGATTGGGGGGGAGGACACTGAAGCTTTCTTT CASSGIGGEDTEAFF TRBJ1-1 . . TRBV19
TGCAGCGTGGGGCAGGGGGTAGTCAATGAGCAGTTCTTC CSVGQGVVNEQFF TRBJ2-1 TRBD1 . TRBV29-1
TGCGCCAGCAGCCAGAGTATCGGGACAGCCGACAATGAGCAGTTCTTC CASSQSIGTADNEQFF TRBJ2-1 TRBD1 . TRBV4-1
TGTGCCAGCAGCCCGCAGGGACCGGGGGGCGAGCAGTACTTC CASSPQGPGGEQYF TRBJ2-7 TRBD2 . TRBV5-5
TGTGCCAGCAGGGACAGGGTTGTCGCCGGGGAGCTGTTTTTT CASRDRVVAGELFF TRBJ2-2 TRBD1 . TRBV3-1/TRBV3-2
TGTGCCAGCAGCGTGGGGACAGTCAACACAGATACGCAGTATTTT CASSVGTVNTDTQYF TRBJ2-3 TRBD1 . TRBV9
TGTGCCAGCTCGCCAACTAGCGGGGGAAACACAGATACGCAGTATTTT CASSPTSGGNTDTQYF TRBJ2-3 TRBD2 . TRBV18
TGTGCCAGCAGCGCCGGGACAGGGAACTTCAAGCAGTACTTC CASSAGTGNFKQYF TRBJ2-7 TRBD1 . TRBV9